This T cell receptor (beta chain) came from a study of post-analysis software for immune sequencing data. Study background: Disease courses included relapsing-remitting, secondary progressive and progressive-relapsing multiple sclerosis. Study-level points and caveats: Among 5 or 6 TRBV segments more frequent in patients than controls were TRBV5-6, TRBV5-1 and TRBV20-1. Multiple sclerosis was associated with a significant reduction in normalized Chao1 diversity relative to controls. Samples made in the same batch grouped tightly together by F measure.

This clonotype appeared many times. Its antigen remains unidentified. Unique molecular identifiers featured in each of the TCR beta cDNA libraries. Approximately 500,000 cDNA molecules were obtained from about 1 to 10 million T cells. TCRdb processed the PCR reads anew with MiXCR; each CDR3 protein has one entry. Altogether a few hundred thousand distinct CDR3 sequences are present, more than 30% being singletons, with the ten largest covering 7.6%. CDR1 and CDR2 (germline): SQVTM, ANQGSEA. The CDR3 runs to 14 residues. J was trimmed by 1 base and V by 3 bases; bases with no gene match: 3. The gene calls are TRBV29-1 and TRBJ2-1, with 7 bases lining up with TRBD2. The receptor was isolated from a girl aged 2-9 years with multiple sclerosis. The sequenced sample consisted of blood. For the CDR3, the DNA is TGCAGCGTTGAGTTCGGGGGGTCCTACAATGAGCAGTTCTTC. Its protein product is CSVEFGGSYNEQFF.